Each of the 10 T cell receptor beta chains below was sequenced from the same sample in a study. Tregs were sorted as CD4+CD25+CD127-/low cells. Using its own MiXCR run on the 5' RACE reads, TCRdb lists one record per CDR3 protein. This table has around 50,000 distinct CDR3 sequences, about 26% appearing once. Sequencing was done on a sample of tumor-infiltrating Tregs sorted from the breast tumor. The receptors derive from a female donor with breast cancer.

This sequence joins TRBV7-8 and TRBJ2-1; D perhaps matches TRBD1 (5 bases). The CDR3 extends over 14 amino acids. V was clipped by 7 bases and J by 5 bases, with 15 bases between them. In germline, CDR1 is SGHVS, CDR2 FQNEAQ. The CDR3 region is CASIPLDSNNEQFF. CDR3 in DNA: TGTGCCAGCATTCCCCTCGACAGCAACAATGAGCAGTTCTTC.

In its sample, this clonotype was seen many times. CDR3 in DNA: TGCAGTGCTAGAGATTTAACGGGACTAGCGGGAGCCGGGGAGCTGTTTTTT. This translates into CSARDLTGLAGAGELFF. The chain employs TRBV20-1 and TRBJ2-2, with 14 bases matching TRBD2. This CDR3 has 17 amino acids. Germline V gene lookup returns CDR1 DFQATT and CDR2 SNEGSKA (reference sequence). J was trimmed by 6 bases and V by 0 bases; bases with no gene match: 6.

With respect to this clonotype: This may be a read error, as it is one base from a much larger clone. The rearrangement uses TRBV2 and TRBJ2-3, with D perhaps TRBD1 or TRBD2 (5 bases each). The CDR3 has 12 residues. With 8 bases removed from V and 2 bases from J, the gap between germline ends came to 8 bases. Germline CDR1 and CDR2: SNHLY and FYNNEI. The DNA of the CDR3 is TGTGCCAGCGGGGGTCTCACAGATACGCAGTATTTT. Amino acid sequence: CASGGLTDTQYF. The variable domain in full, with the rest retrieved from reference TRBV2 and TRBJ2-3, is EPEVTQTPSHQVTQMGQEVILRCVPISNHLYFYWYRQILGQKVEFLVSFYNNEISEKSEIFDDQFSVERPDGSNFTLKIRSTKLEDSAMYFCASGGLTDTQYFGPGTRLTVL.

This rearrangement joins TRBV5-1 to TRBJ2-2, with D possibly matching TRBD2 (5 bases). Germline values: CDR1 SGHRS, CDR2 YFSETQ. Trimming stripped 0 bases from V and 10 bases from J, with 10 bases between. The CDR3 spans 13 residues. The CDR3 sequence: CASSLEYGVELFF. CDR3 DNA sequence: TGCGCCAGCAGCTTGGAATACGGGGTGGAGCTGTTTTTT. The full variable domain, in which reference TRBV5-1 and TRBJ2-2 provide the parts outside the CDR3, is KAGVTQTPRYLIKTRGQQVTLSCSPISGHRSVSWYQQTPGQGLQFLFEYFSETQRNKGNFPGRFSGRQFSNSRSEMNVSTLELGDSALYLCASSLEYGVELFFGEGSRLTVL.

V and J are TRBV5-1 and TRBJ2-1, with 12 bases that match TRBD2. Trimming removed 4 bases from V and 9 bases from J; junction bases left unmatched: 5. Germline V gene data show CDR1 as SGHRS and CDR2 as YFSETQ. The CDR3 runs 14 residues. The chain's CDR3 is CASSTGLAGGEQFF. For the CDR3, the DNA is TGCGCCAGCAGCACGGGACTAGCGGGTGGTGAGCAGTTCTTC.

This clonotype has a handful of counts. The chain combines TRBV5-1 with TRBJ2-3; 7 bases match TRBD2. Unmatched junction bases numbered 15, after V lost 5 bases and J lost 6 bases. The CDR3 contains 16 residues. The germline CDR1 and CDR2 sequences are SGHRS and YFSETQ. The CDR3 loop reads CASSFAGQSAGDTQYF. The CDR3 region has the DNA TGCGCCAGCAGTTTTGCCGGGCAGTCAGCGGGGGATACGCAGTATTTT.

This clonotype was counted many times. This chain connects TRBV6-5 to TRBJ2-7; D perhaps matches TRBD1 (6 bases). V dropped 6 bases and J dropped 4 bases, with 7 bases sitting between them. Germline CDR1 and CDR2: MNHEY and SVGAGI. The length of the CDR3 is 11 residues. The CDR3 loop is CASRQGYEQYF. CDR3 bases: TGTGCCAGCAGACAGGGTTACGAGCAGTACTTC.

This chain joins TRBV3-1 and TRBJ2-5, with 7 bases matching TRBD2. V shed 4 bases, J shed 7 bases, and the junction held 9 bases outside the gene matches. The CDR3 consists of 14 residues. Germline V gene data show CDR1 as LGHDT and CDR2 as YNNKEL (reference sequence). Here the CDR3 reads CASSPAGVIGTQYF. As DNA, the CDR3 is TGTGCCAGCAGCCCCGCGGGGGTGATAGGGACCCAGTACTTC.

The table lists this clonotype with many counts. The chain couples TRBV6-6 to TRBJ1-6; D remains unclear. Trimming removed 0 bases from V and 15 bases from J, with 18 bases in between. Germline assignment: CDR1 MNHNY and CDR2 SVGAGI (reference sequence). The CDR3 spans 15 residues. This CDR3 is CASSYSSVGPTVLHF. CDR3 bases: TGTGCCAGCAGTTACTCGTCCGTTGGGCCGACGGTCCTCCACTTT.

This clonotype was seen only a few times. The rearrangement uses TRBV28 and TRBJ2-7, with D perhaps TRBD1 (6 bases). The CDR3 sequence is 13 residues long. The germline V and J ends were trimmed by 7 bases and 2 bases, with 12 bases remaining between them. CDR1 and CDR2 from the germline V gene are MDHEN and SYDVKM. The CDR3 here is CASTPRGPYEQYF. The CDR3 DNA is TGTGCCAGCACTCCCAGGGGACCCTACGAGCAGTACTTC.